These T cell receptor beta chains were read from a single sample in a study of graft-versus-host responses after intestinal transplantation. Their target antigens are unknown. Profiling relied on immunoSEQ multiplex PCR, and the TCRdb table lists in-frame clones only, not all of them. The sample has 85,000 to 100,000 clones, roughly nine tenths seen once. The material sequenced was unstimulated CD4+ T cells sorted from spleen or lymph node cells, taken before intestinal transplant. The receptors were sampled from a human donor who received an intestinal transplant. The CDR3 runs from the conserved cysteine through the conserved F or W. D genes are given only for firm matches. Not every row has a clone size; where given, it reads once, few, many or a size class.

v_call: TRBV6-1
clone_size: -
d_call: TRBD1
j_call: TRBJ2-7
cdr3_nt: TGTGCCAGCAGTGAAGGAGTGAGGGACAGGGGCCCCTGGTTCGTCCGGCAGTACTTC
cdr3_aa: CASSEGVRDRGPWFVRQYF

v_call: TRBV5-1
clone_size: once
d_call: TRBD2
j_call: TRBJ2-7
cdr3_nt: TGCGCCGGCAGCTTGGGGGTAGCGGGGGTCTCCTACGAGCAGTACTTC
cdr3_aa: CAGSLGVAGVSYEQYF

v_call: TRBV7-2
clone_size: -
d_call: TRBD1
j_call: TRBJ2-7
cdr3_nt: TGTGCCAGCAGCTACGGCAGGGGGTCGTCCTACGAGCAGTACTTC
cdr3_aa: CASSYGRGSSYEQYF

v_call: TRBV10-1
clone_size: -
d_call: -
j_call: TRBJ2-1
cdr3_nt: TGCGCCAGCAAGGGAGTGGGCAATGAGCAGTTCTTC
cdr3_aa: CASKGVGNEQFF

v_call: TRBV4-2
clone_size: -
d_call: -
j_call: TRBJ2-3
cdr3_nt: TGTGCCAGCAGCCAAGATACGTTGAGGTCCGATACGCAGTATTTT
cdr3_aa: CASSQDTLRSDTQYF

v_call: TRBV18
clone_size: -
d_call: TRBD2
j_call: TRBJ2-1
cdr3_nt: TGTGCCAGCTCACCACCGGGACTAGCGGGGGGGGAGCAGTTCTTC
cdr3_aa: CASSPPGLAGGEQFF

v_call: TRBV18
clone_size: -
d_call: TRBD1
j_call: TRBJ1-2
cdr3_nt: TGTGCCAGCTTCAGGGACAGAATAAACTACACCTTC
cdr3_aa: CASFRDRINYTF

v_call: TRBV5-4
clone_size: -
d_call: -
j_call: TRBJ1-4
cdr3_nt: TGTGCCAGCAGCCCGGACCGGGGGACTAATGAAAAACTGTTTTTT
cdr3_aa: CASSPDRGTNEKLFF

v_call: TRBV7-9
clone_size: -
d_call: TRBD2
j_call: TRBJ2-7
cdr3_nt: TGTGCCAGCAGCAGACTAGCGGGGGCGTCCTACGAGCAGTACTTC
cdr3_aa: CASSRLAGASYEQYF

v_call: TRBV5-1
clone_size: few
d_call: TRBD1
j_call: TRBJ1-6
cdr3_nt: TGCGCCAGCAGCTTGACGGGGACAGCGCAAAGCTCCTATAATTCACCCCTCCACTTT
cdr3_aa: CASSLTGTAQSSYNSPLHF

v_call: TRBV9
clone_size: -
d_call: TRBD2
j_call: TRBJ2-3
cdr3_nt: TGTGCCAGCAGCGTAGTGGCGGGGGGGAGCACAGATACGCAGTATTTT
cdr3_aa: CASSVVAGGSTDTQYF

v_call: TRBV27
clone_size: -
d_call: TRBD2
j_call: TRBJ2-7
cdr3_nt: TGTGCCAGCAGTCCCCAAGCGGGGGGGGGTCCCACCTACGAGCTGTACTTC
cdr3_aa: CASSPQAGGGPTYELYF

v_call: TRBV2
clone_size: -
d_call: TRBD1
j_call: TRBJ1-2
cdr3_nt: TGTGCCAGCAGGGGACAGGGGTATGGCTACACCTTC
cdr3_aa: CASRGQGYGYTF

v_call: TRBV7-2
clone_size: -
d_call: -
j_call: TRBJ1-1
cdr3_nt: TGTGCCAGCAGCCGCCGGACTGAAGCTTTCTTT
cdr3_aa: CASSRRTEAFF

v_call: TRBV5-3
clone_size: -
d_call: TRBD1
j_call: TRBJ1-2
cdr3_nt: TGTGCCAGAAGCCCCCGGGACAGGAGGGGCTACTATGGCTACACCTTC
cdr3_aa: CARSPRDRRGYYGYTF

v_call: TRBV10-3
clone_size: -
d_call: TRBD1
j_call: TRBJ2-7
cdr3_nt: TGTGCCATCAGCCCCGGACAGGGGGTAACCTCCTACGAGCAGTACTTC
cdr3_aa: CAISPGQGVTSYEQYF

v_call: TRBV2
clone_size: -
d_call: -
j_call: TRBJ2-7
cdr3_nt: TGTGCCAGCAGTGAAGTACCAGGGCGTCCCTACGAGCAGTACTTC
cdr3_aa: CASSEVPGRPYEQYF

v_call: TRBV20-1
clone_size: -
d_call: TRBD2
j_call: TRBJ2-7
cdr3_nt: TGCAGTGCTTGGGGGGGCTACGAGCAGTACTTC
cdr3_aa: CSAWGGYEQYF

v_call: TRBV5-1
clone_size: -
d_call: -
j_call: TRBJ1-6
cdr3_nt: TGCGCCAGCAGCTTGGAGGGGGTAAGGAATTCACCCCTCCACTTT
cdr3_aa: CASSLEGVRNSPLHF

v_call: TRBV11-1
clone_size: -
d_call: TRBD2
j_call: TRBJ2-5
cdr3_nt: TGTGCCAGCAGTTCGTCCCTAGCGGGGTTGGGGACCCAGTACTTC
cdr3_aa: CASSSSLAGLGTQYF

v_call: TRBV18
clone_size: -
d_call: -
j_call: TRBJ1-2
cdr3_nt: TGTGCCAGCTCACCACAGGCAGGGATTGTCTGGTATGGCTACACCTTC
cdr3_aa: CASSPQAGIVWYGYTF

v_call: TRBV21-1
clone_size: -
d_call: -
j_call: TRBJ1-4
cdr3_nt: TGTGCCAGCAGCAGGGGGCCAACTAATGAAAAACTGTTTTTT
cdr3_aa: CASSRGPTNEKLFF

v_call: TRBV9
clone_size: -
d_call: TRBD1
j_call: TRBJ2-7
cdr3_nt: TGTGCCAGCAGCTCCGGACAGGCGTACCACGAGCAGTACTTC
cdr3_aa: CASSSGQAYHEQYF

v_call: TRBV25-1
clone_size: -
d_call: -
j_call: TRBJ1-2
cdr3_nt: TGTGCCACGACGGAGGGTAACTATGGCTACACCTTC
cdr3_aa: CATTEGNYGYTF

v_call: TRBV6-1
clone_size: -
d_call: -
j_call: TRBJ1-2
cdr3_nt: TGTGCCAGCAGTGAATTCGGGCAGGGGATGGATGGCTACACCTTC
cdr3_aa: CASSEFGQGMDGYTF

v_call: TRBV7-3
clone_size: -
d_call: -
j_call: TRBJ1-1
cdr3_nt: TGTGCCAGCAGCCGCGCCAGGGGCACTGAAGCTTTCTTT
cdr3_aa: CASSRARGTEAFF

v_call: TRBV4-1
clone_size: -
d_call: -
j_call: TRBJ1-4
cdr3_nt: TGCGCCAGCCGGGGGTTAGGTAATGAAAAACTGTTTTTT
cdr3_aa: CASRGLGNEKLFF

v_call: TRBV18
clone_size: -
d_call: -
j_call: TRBJ2-7
cdr3_nt: TGTGCCAGCTCACCACCAGGGGCCTACGAGCAGTACTTC
cdr3_aa: CASSPPGAYEQYF

v_call: TRBV7-9
clone_size: -
d_call: TRBD1
j_call: TRBJ1-1
cdr3_nt: TGTGCCAGCAGCCTAACACCGGACAGGCAAGAAGCTTTCTTT
cdr3_aa: CASSLTPDRQEAFF

v_call: TRBV6-6
clone_size: -
d_call: -
j_call: TRBJ2-3
cdr3_nt: TGTGCCAGCAGTCTGACCCCAACGACACACACAGATACGCAGTATTTT
cdr3_aa: CASSLTPTTHTDTQYF

v_call: TRBV5-1
clone_size: -
d_call: TRBD2
j_call: TRBJ2-1
cdr3_nt: TGCGCCAGCAGCTTGGGAGCGGGGTCCTACAATGAGCAGTTCTTC
cdr3_aa: CASSLGAGSYNEQFF

v_call: TRBV5-4
clone_size: -
d_call: TRBD2
j_call: TRBJ2-1
cdr3_nt: TGTGCCAGCAGCTTGGGGGTAGCGGGGGCATTATTCGAGCAGTTCTTC
cdr3_aa: CASSLGVAGALFEQFF

v_call: TRBV5-1
clone_size: -
d_call: -
j_call: TRBJ1-2
cdr3_nt: TGCGCCAGCAGCAACGTACTGGCCCTTGAGGGCGGCTACACCTTC
cdr3_aa: CASSNVLALEGGYTF

v_call: TRBV18
clone_size: once
d_call: -
j_call: TRBJ1-5
cdr3_nt: TGTGCCAGCCAGGCAACGCGGGAACCCAATCAGCCCCAGCATTTT
cdr3_aa: CASQATREPNQPQHF

v_call: TRBV5-4
clone_size: -
d_call: TRBD2
j_call: TRBJ2-3
cdr3_nt: TGTGCCAGCAGCTTGGTCGGGCTAGCGGTCGGAGATACGCAGTATTTT
cdr3_aa: CASSLVGLAVGDTQYF

v_call: TRBV7-6
clone_size: -
d_call: -
j_call: TRBJ2-3
cdr3_nt: TGTGCCAGCAGCTTAGCAAGTGTTAGTCCAGATACGCAGTATTTT
cdr3_aa: CASSLASVSPDTQYF

v_call: TRBV10-3
clone_size: -
d_call: TRBD1
j_call: TRBJ1-2
cdr3_nt: TGTGCCACCGCGTTTGGGGTAACAGGGGGCCCGTTCTATGGCTACACCTTC
cdr3_aa: CATAFGVTGGPFYGYTF

v_call: TRBV10-1
clone_size: -
d_call: -
j_call: TRBJ2-2
cdr3_nt: TGCGCCAGCAGTGATCAGGGAGGCACCGGGGAGCTGTTTTTT
cdr3_aa: CASSDQGGTGELFF

v_call: TRBV5-1
clone_size: -
d_call: -
j_call: TRBJ1-1
cdr3_nt: TGCGCCAGCAGCTTTGTACAGATGAACACTGAAGCTTTCTTT
cdr3_aa: CASSFVQMNTEAFF

v_call: TRBV5-6
clone_size: few
d_call: TRBD2
j_call: TRBJ2-5
cdr3_nt: TGTGCCAGCAGTCCTAGCGGGGGGCAAGAGACCCAGTACTTC
cdr3_aa: CASSPSGGQETQYF

v_call: TRBV5-1
clone_size: -
d_call: TRBD1
j_call: TRBJ2-3
cdr3_nt: TGCGCCAGCAGCCCGGGACAGGGGTTCGATACGCAGTATTTT
cdr3_aa: CASSPGQGFDTQYF

v_call: TRBV7-8
clone_size: -
d_call: -
j_call: TRBJ1-2
cdr3_nt: TGTGCCAGCAGCTTAGAATTGGCAGGGAAAGGTTATGGCTACACCTTC
cdr3_aa: CASSLELAGKGYGYTF